This T cell receptor beta chain originates from a study of cytomegalovirus exposure and HLA in healthy donors. Background on the study: Caucasian-associated ancestry cluster membership applied to approximately 81% of around 400 genotyped donors. Overall study findings and caveats: Researchers reported in a later analysis that common viral pathogens appeared linked to several top clusters. TCR beta chains numbering more than 150 were designated cytomegalovirus-associated. Likely technical artifact: a cluster of highly shared sequence variants.

This clone was picked up a small number of times. What it recognizes is unknown. The PCR made use of 60 Vbeta and 13 Jbeta primers. The table came from immunoSEQ multiplex PCR; TCRdb's copy has only in-frame clones and leaves some out. The sample carries 220,000 or so clones, roughly 70% recorded once. Sequences were obtained from PBMCs. This clonotype was sampled from a woman in her 30s in good health and CMV-seronegative.

The CDR3 region is CASSRDRGSVNEKLFF. CDR3 coding DNA: TGTGCCAGTAGTCGGGACAGGGGGTCGGTTAATGAAAAACTGTTTTTT. The V gene is TRBV19, the J gene TRBJ1-4, with 11 nucleotides matching TRBD1. CDR3 length: 16 amino acids. J gave up 4 bases and V 5 bases, and 6 bases lay outside the gene matches. In germline, CDR1 is LNHDA, CDR2 SQIVND (reference sequence). The full variable domain, with the rest looked up from reference TRBV19 and TRBJ1-4, is DGGITQSPKYLFRKEGQNVTLSCEQNLNHDAMYWYRQDPGQGLRLIYYSQIVNDFQKGDIAEGYSVSREKKESFPLTVTSAQKNPTAFYLCASSRDRGSVNEKLFFGSGTQLSVL.